Listed here is a single T cell receptor (beta chain). This CDR3 has 14 residues. The data are from a study of blood T cell repertoires in COVID-19. This table comes from immunoSEQ multiplex PCR, and its TCRdb copy is limited to in-frame clones, with some not included. The sample lists approximately 140,000 clones, around 90% occurring once. This receptor was identified in a woman aged 55-75 years with active or convalescent COVID-19. Input material: peripheral blood. The chain uses TRBV1 and TRBJ2-1; the DNA was not compared with TRBD2, the D call given in the table. TRBV1 is tagged as a pseudogene. The CDR3 loop is CTSSQGRTADEQFF. Here the CDR3 DNA reads TGCACCAGCAGCCAAGGGAGGACTGCGGATGAGCAGTTCTTC.